What follows is one T cell receptor (beta chain) and its context. Antigen unknown. Vbeta (60) and Jbeta (13) primers were used in the PCR. Clones were sequenced by immunoSEQ multiplex PCR, and TCRdb holds only the in-frame ones, with some missing. The sample holds roughly 170,000 clones, 84% seen once. This specimen comes from a study of cytomegalovirus exposure and HLA in healthy donors. Study outcomes and limitations: On later analysis, the bulk of CMV-associated TCR beta chains appeared to be HLA-restricted. An ancestry cluster, one associated with Asian ancestry, reportedly showed fewer N-insertions than the roughly 670-donor mean in a later analysis.

V lost 5 bases and J lost 7; bases outside the gene matches: 8. Germline V lookup: CDR1 SGHDT, CDR2 YYEEEE. There are 13 residues in the CDR3. The clonotype comes from a man aged 25 to 40 in good health and CMV-seronegative. Material for sequencing was PBMCs. The chain has TRBV5-6 and TRBJ2-5; 7 bases are shared with TRBD1. CDR3 nucleotide sequence: TGTGCCAGCAGTCCACAGGGGTCCTGGACCCAGTACTTC. Translated, it gives CASSPQGSWTQYF.